This passage covers 6 T cell receptor beta chains from one sample sequenced in a study of beta chain features in type 1 diabetes. Expressed TCRB transcripts were sequenced after all isolated RNA was converted to cDNA. Produced via immunoSEQ multiplex PCR; TCRdb's table is partial and in-frame only. The table lists some 270,000 clones, roughly 13% of them singletons, with around 0.03% in the top ten. The sample taken for sequencing was naive CD4+ T cells from blood. These receptors came from a woman aged 40 to 50 in good health.

The chain has TRBV5-1 and TRBJ2-7; 7 bases fit TRBD1. The CDR3 runs 12 residues. J was trimmed by 7 bases and V by 2 bases; bases with no gene match: 3. Germline V CDR1 and CDR2: SGHRS, YFSETQ. The CDR3 loop reads CASSFGQEEQYF. The DNA of the CDR3 is TGCGCCAGCAGCTTTGGACAGGAAGAGCAGTACTTC.

DNA of the CDR3: TGTGCCAGCAGCCAGGGGACAGGCCAGACCCAGTACTTC. Amino acids: CASSQGTGQTQYF. The J gene is TRBJ2-5, the V gene TRBV6-1, with 8 bases aligning to TRBD1. With 6 bases clipped from V and 6 bases from J, the junction kept 6 bases outside the gene matches. The CDR3 is 13 residues long. Germline-derived CDR1 and CDR2 are MNHNS and SASEGT.

The rearrangement joins TRBV18 to TRBJ2-5; tentatively, D is TRBD1 (6 bases). The CDR3 loop spans 13 amino acids. The V end lost 2 bases, the J end lost 4 bases, and 8 bases lay between the germline ends. Germline CDR1 is KGHSH and CDR2 is LQKENI. The CDR3 DNA is TGTGCCAGCTCACCAGCCAGGGGAGAGACCCAGTACTTC. It translates to CASSPARGETQYF.

This clone was seen a handful of times. The V call is TRBV2, the J call TRBJ1-1; D possibly corresponds to TRBD1 (6 bases). The CDR3 spans 14 residues. Germline-derived CDR1 and CDR2 are SNHLY and FYNNEI. The V end lost 3 bases, the J end lost 4 bases, and 12 bases lay between the germline ends. CDR3 in DNA: TGTGCCAGCAGTGACCAGGGGAGTGGCACTGAAGCTTTCTTT. This translates into CASSDQGSGTEAFF.

The chain is built from TRBV25-1 and TRBJ1-2; a weak D match, TRBD1 (5 bases). CDR3 length equals 13 residues. The germline CDR1 and CDR2 sequences are MGHDK and SYGVNS. Trimming took off 4 bases at V and 4 bases at J, with 10 bases between the two ends. DNA for the CDR3: TGTGCCAGCAGTGCGACAGCACCCTATGGCTACACCTTC. Residues: CASSATAPYGYTF.

V usage is TRBV6-1 and J usage is TRBJ1-5; no definite D call. Trimming took 10 bases from V and 5 from J, leaving 9 bases between them. The germline V gene encodes CDR1 MNHNS and CDR2 SASEGT. This CDR3 has 11 amino acids. The CDR3 protein is CATARDQPQHF. CDR3 nucleotides: TGTGCCACCGCTCGGGATCAGCCCCAGCATTTT.